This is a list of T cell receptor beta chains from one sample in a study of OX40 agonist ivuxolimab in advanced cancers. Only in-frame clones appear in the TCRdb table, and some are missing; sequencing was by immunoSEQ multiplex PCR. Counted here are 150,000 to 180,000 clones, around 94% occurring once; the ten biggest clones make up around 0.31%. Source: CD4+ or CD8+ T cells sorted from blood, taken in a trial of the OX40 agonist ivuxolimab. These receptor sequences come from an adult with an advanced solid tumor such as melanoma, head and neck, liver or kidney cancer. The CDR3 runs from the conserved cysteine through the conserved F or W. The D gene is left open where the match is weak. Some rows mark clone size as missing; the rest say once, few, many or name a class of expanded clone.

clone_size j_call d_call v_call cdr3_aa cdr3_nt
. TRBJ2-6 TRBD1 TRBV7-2 CASSLGGQGSSGANVLTF TGTGCCAGCAGCTTAGGGGGACAGGGAAGCTCTGGGGCCAACGTCCTGACTTTC
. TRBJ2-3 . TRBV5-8 CASSAGGGLKGYF TGTGCCAGCAGCGCCGGGGGCGGGCTCAAGGGGTATTTT
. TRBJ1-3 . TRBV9 CASSEQGSFSGNTIYF TGTGCCAGCAGCGAGCAGGGGTCTTTCTCTGGAAACACCATATATTTT
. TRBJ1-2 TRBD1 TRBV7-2 CASSRDRGGYGYTF TGTGCCAGCAGCCGGGACAGGGGAGGATATGGCTACACCTTC
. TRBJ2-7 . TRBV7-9 CASSLGEVGSYEQYF TGTGCCAGCAGCTTAGGAGAAGTCGGCTCCTACGAGCAGTACTTC
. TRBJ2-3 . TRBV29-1 CSVARIVGDTQYF TGCAGCGTTGCTAGAATAGTGGGAGATACGCAGTATTTT
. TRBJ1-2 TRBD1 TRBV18 CASSPPPGQGSYGYTF TGTGCCAGCTCACCACCTCCGGGACAGGGAAGCTATGGCTACACCTTC
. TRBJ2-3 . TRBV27 CASGELARGTDTQYF TGTGCCAGCGGAGAACTAGCAAGAGGAACAGATACGCAGTATTTT
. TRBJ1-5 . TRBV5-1 CASSGDIDQPQHF TGCGCCAGCTCTGGGGACATCGATCAGCCCCAGCATTTT
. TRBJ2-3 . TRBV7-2 CASSLDADTQYF TGTGCCAGCAGCTTAGACGCAGATACGCAGTATTTT
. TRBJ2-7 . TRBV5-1 CASSPRVVRGEQYF TGCGCCAGCAGCCCCAGGGTGGTAAGGGGCGAGCAGTACTTC
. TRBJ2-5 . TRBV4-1 CASSHLVRGTKETQYF TGCGCCAGCAGCCACCTAGTTAGGGGAACGAAAGAGACCCAGTACTTC
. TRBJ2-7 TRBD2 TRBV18 CASSTTSGGAGSYEQYF TGTGCCAGCTCAACCACTAGCGGGGGGGCCGGCTCCTACGAGCAGTACTTC
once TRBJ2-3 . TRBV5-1 CASMIGLVSASTDTQYF TGCGCCAGCATGATTGGACTGGTGTCTGCGTCGACAGATACGCAGTATTTT
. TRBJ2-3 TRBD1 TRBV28 CASSTGQRSSTDTQYF TGTGCCAGCAGCACGGGACAGCGGTCTAGCACAGATACGCAGTATTTT
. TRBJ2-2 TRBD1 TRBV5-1 CASSLVGQPNTGELFF TGCGCCAGCAGCTTGGTGGGACAGCCGAACACCGGGGAGCTGTTTTTT
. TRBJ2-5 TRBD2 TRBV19 CASSIMGLDSGPQYF TGTGCCAGTAGTATAATGGGACTAGATTCTGGCCCCCAGTACTTC
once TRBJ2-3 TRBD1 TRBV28 CASRKPGQGGDTQYF TGTGCCAGCCGAAAACCGGGACAGGGGGGAGATACGCAGTATTTT
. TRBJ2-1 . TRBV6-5 CASSRAGTFYNEQFF TGTGCCAGCAGCAGAGCCGGGACATTTTACAATGAGCAGTTCTTC
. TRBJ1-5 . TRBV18 CASSPLKEQPQHF TGTGCCAGCTCACCACTCAAAGAGCAGCCCCAGCATTTT
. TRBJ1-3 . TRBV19 CASVSRVSSGNTIYF TGTGCCAGTGTTTCGAGGGTTAGCTCTGGAAACACCATATATTTT
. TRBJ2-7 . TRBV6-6 CASSYSRQPYEQYF TGTGCCAGCAGTTACTCGAGACAGCCCTACGAGCAGTACTTC
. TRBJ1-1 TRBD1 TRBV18 CASSLGQGTNTEAFF TGTGCCAGCTCCCTCGGACAGGGAACGAACACTGAAGCTTTCTTT
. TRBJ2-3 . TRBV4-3 CASSQDPHTDTQYF TGCGCCAGCAGCCAAGATCCCCACACAGATACGCAGTATTTT
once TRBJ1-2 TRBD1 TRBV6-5 CASSYSIQGAYGYTF TGTGCCAGCAGTTACTCCATCCAGGGGGCGTACGGCTACACCTTC
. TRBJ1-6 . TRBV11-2 CASSSVDGYNSPLHF TGTGCCAGCAGCTCCGTAGACGGCTACAATTCACCCCTCCACTTT
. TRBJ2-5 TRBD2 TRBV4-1 CASSPRRGGSGRETQYF TGCGCCAGCAGCCCTCGCCGGGGGGGCAGCGGTAGGGAGACCCAGTACTTC
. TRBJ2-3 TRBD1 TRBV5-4 CASSGDRSTDTQYF TGTGCCAGCAGCGGGGACAGGTCCACAGATACGCAGTATTTT
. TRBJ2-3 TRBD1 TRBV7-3 CASSSTGATDTQYF TGTGCCAGCAGCTCCACAGGGGCCACAGATACGCAGTATTTT
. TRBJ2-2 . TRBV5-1 CASSFTGTTNTGELFF TGCGCCAGCAGCTTCACAGGAACAACGAACACCGGGGAGCTGTTTTTT
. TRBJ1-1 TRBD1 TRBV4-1 CASSRTGMNTEAFF TGCGCCAGCAGCCGGACAGGGATGAACACTGAAGCTTTCTTT
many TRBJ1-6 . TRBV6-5 CASSYSSKGPNSPLHF TGTGCCAGCAGTTACTCTTCTAAGGGGCCTAATTCACCCCTCCACTTT
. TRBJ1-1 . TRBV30 CAWSFPRGALNTEAFF TGTGCCTGGAGTTTCCCACGGGGGGCCTTGAACACTGAAGCTTTCTTT
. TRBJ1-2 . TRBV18 CASSPTDSHRYGYTF TGTGCCAGCTCACCGACGGACTCTCACCGCTATGGCTACACCTTC
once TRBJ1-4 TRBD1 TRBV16 CASSQSGQGNEKLFF TGTGCCAGCAGCCAATCAGGACAGGGTAATGAAAAACTGTTTTTT
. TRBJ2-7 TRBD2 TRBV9 CASSVSSSGRGEQYF TGTGCCAGCAGCGTATCTTCTAGCGGGAGGGGTGAACAGTACTTC
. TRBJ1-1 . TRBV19 CASSMKYGGRTEAFF TGTGCCAGTAGTATGAAGTACGGGGGTAGGACTGAAGCTTTCTTT
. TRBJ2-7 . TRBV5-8 CASSLEPSSYEQYF TGTGCCAGCAGCTTGGAGCCGTCATCATACGAGCAGTACTTC
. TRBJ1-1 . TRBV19 CASSPRMVNTEAFF TGTGCCAGTAGTCCAAGGATGGTAAACACTGAAGCTTTCTTT
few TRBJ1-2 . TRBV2 CASRGTHTF TGTGCCAGCAGGGGGACGCACACCTTC
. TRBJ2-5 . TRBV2 CASSRTLPQETQYF TGTGCCAGCAGCAGGACACTCCCGCAAGAGACCCAGTACTTC
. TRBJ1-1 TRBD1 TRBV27 CASSPRDRYMNTEAFF TGTGCCAGCAGTCCTCGGGACAGATACATGAACACTGAAGCTTTCTTT
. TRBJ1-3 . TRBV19 CASSPGVMGNTIYF TGTGCCAGTAGTCCCGGCGTGATGGGAAACACCATATATTTT
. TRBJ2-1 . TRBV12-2 CASRLAGQDGGRRNEQFF TGTGCAAGTCGCTTAGCGGGACAGGACGGAGGTCGTCGCAATGAGCAGTTCTTC
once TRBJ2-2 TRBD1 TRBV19 CASGVGQGYTGELFF TGTGCCAGTGGGGTCGGACAGGGTTACACCGGGGAGCTGTTTTTT
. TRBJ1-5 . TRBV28 CASSPPHQPQHF TGTGCCAGCAGTCCCCCCCATCAGCCCCAGCATTTT
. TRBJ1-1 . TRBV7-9 CASSLGTGRGTEAFF TGTGCCAGCAGCTTAGGCACAGGGAGAGGCACTGAAGCTTTCTTT
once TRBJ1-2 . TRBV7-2 CASSLSRADRRDGYTF TGTGCCAGCAGCTTAAGCAGGGCAGACCGGAGAGATGGCTACACCTTC
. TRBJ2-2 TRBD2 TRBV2 CASSGGLAGETGELFF TGTGCCAGCAGTGGAGGGCTAGCGGGCGAAACCGGGGAGCTGTTTTTT
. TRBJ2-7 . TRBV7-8 CASSLVGGPTQEQYF TGTGCCAGCAGCTTAGTAGGGGGTCCTACTCAAGAGCAGTACTTC
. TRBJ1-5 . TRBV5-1 CASSLAGSGNQPQHF TGCGCCAGCAGCTTGGCAGGGTCGGGCAATCAGCCCCAGCATTTT
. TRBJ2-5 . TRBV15 CATSSLDRGRAETQYF TGTGCCACCAGCAGCCTCGATCGGGGCAGGGCCGAGACCCAGTACTTC
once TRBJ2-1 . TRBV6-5 CASSSSDPRDRNEQFF TGTGCCAGCAGTTCCTCGGACCCCCGGGACCGCAATGAGCAGTTCTTC
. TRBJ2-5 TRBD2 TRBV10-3 CAISAGLAHQETQYF TGTGCCATCAGTGCGGGACTAGCTCATCAAGAGACCCAGTACTTC
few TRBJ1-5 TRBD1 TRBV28 CASKDRAEPQHF TGTGCCAGCAAGGACAGGGCGGAGCCCCAGCATTTT